These 21 T cell receptor beta chains came from one sample sequenced in a study of T-cell reconstitution after alpha-beta-depleted transplantation in children. Using unique molecular identifiers, the investigators prepared the TCRbeta library. TCRdb recomputed calls from the PCR reads with MiXCR, one row per CDR3 protein. The repertoire has some 100,000 distinct CDR3 sequences, 20% to 30% of them found once; the top ten carry roughly 23%. Here the sequenced sample was PBMCs, taken before TCRalphabeta/CD19-depleted stem cell transplant. Receptors were obtained from a boy younger than 10 with acute lymphoblastic leukemia, due to receive a stem cell transplant.

This clonotype was found a few times. The chain joins TRBV4-3 to TRBJ2-1; D might be TRBD2 (5 bases). The CDR3 spans 14 residues. Germline CDR1 reads LGHNA; CDR2 reads YSLEER. Trimming pared 3 bases from V and 8 bases from J, leaving 14 bases between. CDR3 nucleotide sequence: TGCGCCAGCAGCCACGGGATGCGGTCGGATGAGCAGTTCTTC. It specifies CASSHGMRSDEQFF.

The chain uses TRBV5-1 and TRBJ2-3; D gene ambiguous. Germline assignment: CDR1 SGHRS and CDR2 YFSETQ. V lost 1 base, J lost 6 bases, and 12 bases lay in between. The CDR3 consists of 14 residues. The CDR3 is CASSLYDFRDTQYF. The CDR3 DNA reads as TGCGCCAGCAGCTTGTACGATTTTAGGGATACGCAGTATTTT.

The genes are TRBV6-5 and TRBJ1-2, with D perhaps matching TRBD1 (6 bases). Trimming took 5 bases from V and 4 from J, leaving 14 bases between them. Germline CDR1 reads MNHEY; CDR2 reads SVGAGI. The CDR3 loop spans 14 amino acids. CDR3: CASSLQGGSYGYTF. CDR3 bases: TGTGCCAGCAGTCTACAGGGCGGGAGCTATGGCTACACCTTC.

The chain recombines TRBV7-2 with TRBJ2-3; 9 nucleotides line up with TRBD1. J lost 2 bases, V lost 6 bases, and 9 bases had no gene match. Germline values: CDR1 SGHTA, CDR2 FQGNSA. The CDR3 runs 16 residues. CDR3 DNA: TGTGCCAGCAGTTCTCCGGGACAGGGAACCACAGATACGCAGTATTTT. It translates to CASSSPGQGTTDTQYF.

V gene TRBV20-1 combines with J gene TRBJ1-1; D not certain. Germline V CDR1 and CDR2: DFQATT, SNEGSKA (reference sequence). The CDR3 contains 13 residues. Between the trimmed V and J ends, which lost 0 bases and 1 base, there was a span of 6 bases. This chain's CDR3 is CSARDTANTEAFF. In nucleotides, the CDR3 is TGCAGTGCTAGAGATACAGCGAACACTGAAGCTTTCTTT.

V and J are TRBV5-6 and TRBJ2-2; no firm D call. Trimming cost V 4 bases and J 7 bases, with 8 bases left between them. This CDR3 has 12 residues. Per germline, CDR1 SGHDT and CDR2 YYEEEE. CDR3 sequence: CASSLGVGELFF. The CDR3 DNA sequence: TGTGCCAGCAGCCTAGGAGTCGGGGAGCTGTTTTTT.

This clonotype was counted a few times. V is TRBV5-1 and J is TRBJ2-7; no firm D call. V lost 5 bases, J lost 0 bases, and 3 bases lay in between. The CDR3 spans 11 residues. The V gene's germline CDR1 is SGHRS and CDR2 YFSETQ. The CDR3 region has the DNA TGCGCCAGCAGAGCCTCCTACGAGCAGTACTTC. Its protein is CASRASYEQYF.

There are a few counts of this clonotype. This rearrangement joins TRBV29-1 to TRBJ1-2; 7 bases agree with TRBD1. The trim removed 4 bases at V and 4 bases at J, leaving 9 bases unmatched. Germline-derived CDR1 and CDR2 are SQVTM and ANQGSEA. The CDR3 covers 14 residues. This chain's CDR3 is CSVGDRRDTYGYTF. The DNA for the CDR3 is TGCAGCGTTGGGGACAGACGGGATACCTATGGCTACACCTTC.

This clonotype was picked up a small number of times. The J gene is TRBJ1-3, the V gene TRBV7-2; TRBD1 matches at 8 bases. Losses at the gene ends were 4 bases for V and 8 bases for J; bases not matched to a gene: 7. CDR1 and CDR2 from the germline V gene are SGHTA and FQGNSA. The CDR3 covers 14 residues. The CDR3 DNA follows: TGTGCCAGCAGCTCGAGGACAGGGAGAGACACCATATATTTT. This translates into CASSSRTGRDTIYF.

This clonotype was picked up a small number of times. The chain recombines TRBV7-8 with TRBJ2-2; TRBD2 matches 7 bases. Trimming took 6 bases from V and 6 from J; bases not matched to a gene: 16. This CDR3 comprises 17 residues. The germline V gene encodes CDR1 SGHVS and CDR2 FQNEAQ. The DNA for the CDR3 is TGTGCCAGCAGGGGGGGAGGGCACGCAAACAAAGCCGGGGAGCTGTTTTTT. This codes for CASRGGGHANKAGELFF.

This clonotype was observed a few times. This rearrangement joins TRBV3-1 to TRBJ2-5; 12 bases are a match to TRBD2. Looked up from germline, CDR1 is LGHDT and CDR2 is YNNKEL (reference sequence). The CDR3 has 15 residues. V was clipped by 3 bases and J by 5 bases; unmatched bases: 4. The DNA for the CDR3 is TGTGCCAGCAGCCATCTAGCGGGAGGGCCGGAGACCCAGTACTTC. Encoded protein: CASSHLAGGPETQYF.

This clonotype was seen a few times. The chain has TRBV11-2 and TRBJ2-7; D gene ambiguous. The CDR3 is 13 residues long. Germline V CDR1 and CDR2: SGHAT, FQNNGV. V lost 2 bases, J lost 3 bases, and 8 bases lay in between. CDR3 loop: CASSLRTFYEQYF. CDR3 in DNA: TGTGCCAGCAGCTTAAGGACGTTCTACGAGCAGTACTTC.

This clonotype turned up a few times. This chain joins TRBV7-2 and TRBJ2-5; 7 bases fit TRBD1. The CDR3 consists of 15 residues. Germline-derived CDR1 and CDR2 are SGHTA and FQGNSA. The trim removed 5 bases at V and 5 bases at J, leaving 11 bases unmatched. CDR3 DNA: TGTGCCAGCAGCCCGGACAGGCTTTCCCGGGAGACCCAGTACTTC. It specifies CASSPDRLSRETQYF.

This clonotype appeared a few times. The chain combines TRBV5-1 with TRBJ2-7; TRBD2 might be the D (6 bases). The CDR3 is 14 residues long. V was pared by 4 bases and J by 3 bases, with 14 bases between. Germline CDR1 reads SGHRS; CDR2 reads YFSETQ. The CDR3 DNA sequence: TGCGCCAGCAGCCAAACCGCGGGGTACTACGAGCAGTACTTC. Its translation: CASSQTAGYYEQYF.

There are a few counts of this clonotype. V usage is TRBV7-2 and J usage is TRBJ2-3; D call uncertain. The CDR3 contains 16 residues. Germline CDR1 and CDR2: SGHTA and FQGNSA. The germline V and J ends were trimmed by 3 bases and 0 bases, with 13 bases remaining between them. CDR3 residues: CASSFLGGTSTDTQYF. CDR3 bases: TGTGCCAGCAGCTTTTTGGGCGGAACTAGCACAGATACGCAGTATTTT.

The rearrangement links TRBV10-3 to TRBJ2-7; 11 bases agree with TRBD2. CDR1 is ENHRY, CDR2 SYGVKD, per germline. Germline trimming cut 6 bases from V and 0 bases from J; bases unmatched to any gene: 4. CDR3 length: 15 amino acids. The CDR3 sequence is CAISITSGSSYEQYF. CDR3 DNA sequence: TGTGCCATCAGCATTACTAGCGGGAGCTCCTACGAGCAGTACTTC.

As regards this clonotype: The junction differs from germline at one of its ends, possibly a read error. The genes are TRBV12-3 or TRBV12-4 and TRBJ2-5; TRBD2 might be the D (5 bases). This CDR3 spans 14 amino acids. The CDR3 loop is CASSLKRRQEAQYF. As DNA, the CDR3 is TGTGCCAGCAGTCTAAAGCGGAGGCAAGAGGCCCAGTACTTC.

The genes are TRBV3-1 and TRBJ2-5, with D perhaps TRBD2 (6 bases). The CDR3 covers 14 residues. V was pared by 0 bases and J by 10 bases, with 15 bases between. Germline loops: CDR1 LGHDT, CDR2 YNNKEL (reference sequence). CDR3 DNA: TGTGCCAGCAGCCAAGACGGGGGATGGAGGAACCAGTACTTC. This codes for CASSQDGGWRNQYF.

The chain combines TRBV5-1 with TRBJ2-7; no firm D call. V lost 1 base and J lost 2, with 10 bases in between. Germline CDR1 is SGHRS and CDR2 is YFSETQ. CDR3 length: 14 residues. Here the CDR3 reads CASSLNGVTYEQYF. The CDR3 DNA reads as TGCGCCAGCAGCTTGAACGGCGTAACCTACGAGCAGTACTTC.

This clonotype was detected only a few times. The chain uses TRBV9 and TRBJ1-1; 9 nucleotides line up with TRBD1. The V gene end was trimmed by 1 base and the J gene end by 6 bases; junction bases not matched to a gene: 1. The CDR3 loop spans 13 amino acids. The germline gives CDR1 SGDLS, CDR2 YYNGEE. The CDR3 nucleotides are TGTGCCAGCAGCGTACGGACAGGGGCTGAAGCTTTCTTT. As protein: CASSVRTGAEAFF.

This clonotype showed up just a few times. The chain employs TRBV12-3 or TRBV12-4 and TRBJ1-1; 10 nucleotides align to TRBD1. The CDR3 is 17 amino acids. Losses at the gene ends were 5 bases for V and 1 base for J; bases not matched to a gene: 10. The CDR3 spells CASSPVKGQGPNTEAFF. DNA for the CDR3: TGTGCCAGCAGTCCGGTTAAGGGACAGGGGCCGAACACTGAAGCTTTCTTT.